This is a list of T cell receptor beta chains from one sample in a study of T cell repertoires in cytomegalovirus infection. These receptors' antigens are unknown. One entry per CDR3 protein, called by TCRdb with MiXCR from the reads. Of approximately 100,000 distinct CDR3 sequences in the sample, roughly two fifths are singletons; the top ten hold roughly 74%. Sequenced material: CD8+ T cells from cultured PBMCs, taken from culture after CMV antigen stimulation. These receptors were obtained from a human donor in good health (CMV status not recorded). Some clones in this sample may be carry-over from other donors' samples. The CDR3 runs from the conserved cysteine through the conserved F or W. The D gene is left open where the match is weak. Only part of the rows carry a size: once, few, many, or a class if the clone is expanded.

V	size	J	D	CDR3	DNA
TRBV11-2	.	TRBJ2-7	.	CASSLTIEQYF	TGTGCCAGCAGCTTGACCATCGAGCAGTACTTC
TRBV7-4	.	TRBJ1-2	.	CASNPGTEDGYTF	TGTGCCAGCAACCCCGGGACGGAGGATGGCTACACCTTC
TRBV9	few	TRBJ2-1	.	CASSVGVVELQFF	TGTGCCAGCAGCGTAGGAGTAGTAGAGCTTCAGTTCTTC
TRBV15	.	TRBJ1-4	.	CATSSTRQLDEKLFF	TGTGCCACCAGCAGCACGAGGCAACTGGATGAAAAACTGTTTTTT
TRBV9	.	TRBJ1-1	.	CASSVDPGGTEAFF	TGTGCCAGCAGCGTTGATCCGGGGGGGACTGAAGCTTTCTTT
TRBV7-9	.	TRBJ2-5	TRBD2	CASSLAGTPDETQYF	TGTGCCAGCAGCCTAGCGGGGACCCCTGATGAGACCCAGTACTTC
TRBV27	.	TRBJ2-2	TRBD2	CATSLAETYTGELFF	TGTGCCACCTCCCTAGCGGAAACCTACACCGGGGAGCTGTTTTTT
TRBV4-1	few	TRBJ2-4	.	CASSPAGDIQYF	TGCGCCAGCAGCCCGGCCGGGGACATTCAGTACTTC
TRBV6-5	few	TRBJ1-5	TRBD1	CASSPLPQGSNQPQHF	TGTGCCAGCAGCCCTTTACCACAGGGGAGCAATCAGCCCCAGCATTTT
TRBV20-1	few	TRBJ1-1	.	CSARPWGSNTEAFF	TGCAGTGCTAGACCTTGGGGTTCAAATACTGAAGCTTTCTTT
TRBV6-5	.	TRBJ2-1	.	CASSYRESAPEQFF	TGTGCCAGCAGTTATCGTGAGAGCGCTCCTGAGCAGTTCTTC
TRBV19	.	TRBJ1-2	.	CASSKATRGSNYGYTF	TGTGCCAGTAGTAAGGCTACCCGGGGGTCTAACTATGGCTACACCTTC
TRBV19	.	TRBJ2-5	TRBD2	CASSMTSGGLETQYF	TGTGCCAGTAGTATGACTAGCGGGGGCCTAGAGACCCAGTACTTC
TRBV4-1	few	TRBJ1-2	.	CASSRGDALYGYTF	TGCGCCAGCAGCCGAGGGGACGCCCTCTATGGCTACACCTTC
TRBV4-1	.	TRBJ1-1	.	CASSQGQMNTEAFF	TGCGCCAGCAGCCAAGGACAGATGAACACTGAAGCTTTCTTT
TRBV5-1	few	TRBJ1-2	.	CASSLASYGINYGYTF	TGCGCCAGCAGCTTGGCCAGCTACGGGATTAACTATGGCTACACCTTC
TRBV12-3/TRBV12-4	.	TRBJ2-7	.	CASSRPEGGYEQYF	TGTGCCAGCAGTCGCCCCGAGGGGGGCTACGAGCAGTACTTC
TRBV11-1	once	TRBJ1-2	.	CASSPASGPTGSNYGYTF	TGTGCCAGCAGCCCGGCGAGTGGTCCGACGGGTAGTAATTATGGCTACACCTTC
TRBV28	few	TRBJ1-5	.	CASSLEIGSNQPQHF	TGTGCCAGCAGTTTAGAGATTGGGTCCAATCAGCCCCAGCATTTT
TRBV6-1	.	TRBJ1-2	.	CASGPPNYGYTF	TGTGCCAGCGGACCCCCTAACTATGGCTACACCTTC
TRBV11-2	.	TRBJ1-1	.	CASSLRGISNTRDSTWGTEAFF	TGTGCCAGCAGCTTAAGGGGAATTTCTAATACCCGGGACTCAACCTGGGGCACTGAAGCTTTCTTT
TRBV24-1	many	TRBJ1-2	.	CATSDFAERYTF	TGTGCCACCAGTGATTTTGCAGAGCGCTACACCTTC
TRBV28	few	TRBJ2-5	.	CASSFRGTEQETQYF	TGTGCCAGCAGTTTCCGGGGGACAGAACAAGAGACCCAGTACTTC
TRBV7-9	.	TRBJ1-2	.	CASSFVELAYGYTF	TGTGCCAGCAGCTTCGTGGAGTTAGCGTATGGCTACACCTTC
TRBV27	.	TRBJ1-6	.	CASSFGQTTSPLHF	TGTGCCAGCAGTTTCGGACAGACCACTTCACCCCTCCACTTT
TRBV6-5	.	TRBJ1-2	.	CASSYWALGGYTF	TGTGCCAGCAGTTACTGGGCCCTCGGAGGCTACACCTTC
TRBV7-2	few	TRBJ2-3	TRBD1	CASSPAGTGFTDTQYF	TGTGCCAGCAGCCCGGCAGGGACAGGGTTCACAGATACGCAGTATTTT
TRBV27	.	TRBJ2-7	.	CASSLSRVGYYEQYF	TGTGCCAGCAGTTTAAGCAGGGTGGGCTACTACGAGCAGTACTTC
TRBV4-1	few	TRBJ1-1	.	CASSQGLYTEAFF	TGCGCCAGCAGCCAAGGACTATACACTGAAGCTTTCTTT
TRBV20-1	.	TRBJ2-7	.	CSARTGYEQYF	TGCAGTGCACGTACAGGCTACGAGCAGTACTTC
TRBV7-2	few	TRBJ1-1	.	CASSITHRAKDTEAFF	TGTGCCAGCAGCATAACGCACCGGGCCAAAGACACTGAAGCTTTCTTT
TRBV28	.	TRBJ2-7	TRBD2	CASSHRTSGGHEQYF	TGTGCCAGCAGTCACAGGACTAGCGGGGGCCACGAGCAGTACTTC
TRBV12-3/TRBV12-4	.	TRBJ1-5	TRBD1	CASSLTGQGAVSNQPQHF	TGTGCCAGCAGTTTAACGGGACAGGGGGCGGTTAGCAATCAGCCCCAGCATTTT
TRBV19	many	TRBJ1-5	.	CASSSDYSNQPQHF	TGTGCCAGTAGTTCAGACTATAGCAATCAGCCCCAGCATTTT
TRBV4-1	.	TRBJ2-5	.	CASSQVPGEQETQYF	TGCGCCAGCAGCCAAGTTCCCGGGGAACAAGAGACCCAGTACTTC
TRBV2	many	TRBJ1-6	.	CASSEPPFSGNSPLHF	TGTGCCAGCAGTGAACCCCCTTTCTCGGGAAATTCACCCCTCCACTTT